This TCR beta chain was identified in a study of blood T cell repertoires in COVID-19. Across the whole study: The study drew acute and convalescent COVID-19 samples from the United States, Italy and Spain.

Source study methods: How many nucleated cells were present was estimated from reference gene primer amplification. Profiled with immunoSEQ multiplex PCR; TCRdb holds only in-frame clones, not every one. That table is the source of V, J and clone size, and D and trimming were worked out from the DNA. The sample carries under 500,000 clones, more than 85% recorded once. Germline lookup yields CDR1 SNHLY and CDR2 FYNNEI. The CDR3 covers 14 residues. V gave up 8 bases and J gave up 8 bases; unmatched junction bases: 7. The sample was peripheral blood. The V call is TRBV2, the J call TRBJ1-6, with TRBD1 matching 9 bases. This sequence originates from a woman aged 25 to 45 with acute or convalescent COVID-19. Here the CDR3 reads CASDRDRDYSPLHF. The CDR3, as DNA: TGTGCCAGCGACCGGGACAGGGACTATTCACCCCTCCACTTT.